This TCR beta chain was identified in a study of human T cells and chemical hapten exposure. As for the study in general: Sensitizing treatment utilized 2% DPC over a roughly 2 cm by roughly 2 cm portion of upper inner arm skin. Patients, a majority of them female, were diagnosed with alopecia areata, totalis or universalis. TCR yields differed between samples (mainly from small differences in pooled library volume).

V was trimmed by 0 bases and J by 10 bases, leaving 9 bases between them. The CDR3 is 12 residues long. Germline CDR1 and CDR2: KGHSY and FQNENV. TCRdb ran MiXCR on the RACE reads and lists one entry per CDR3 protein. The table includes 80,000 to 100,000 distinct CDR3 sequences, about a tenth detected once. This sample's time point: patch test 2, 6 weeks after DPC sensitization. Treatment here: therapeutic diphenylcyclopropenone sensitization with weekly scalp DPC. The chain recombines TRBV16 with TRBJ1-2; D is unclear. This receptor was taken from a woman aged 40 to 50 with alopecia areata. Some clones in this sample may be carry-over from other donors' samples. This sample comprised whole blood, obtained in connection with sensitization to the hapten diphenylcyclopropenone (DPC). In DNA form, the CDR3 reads TGTGCCAGCAGCCAATCTCGGAGCGACTACACCTTC. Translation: CASSQSRSDYTF.